This T cell receptor (beta chain) was found in a study of long-term antiretroviral therapy in people with HIV. This CDR3 has 12 residues. Trimming took 3 bases from V and 6 from J; bases not matched to a gene: 0. Germline V lookup: CDR1 SGHRS, CDR2 YFSETQ. Study-wide results and caveats: Clones expanded before ART dominated the repertoire at all time points.

This clone was recorded once. Its antigen is still unknown. At survey level, the immunoSEQ assay was run in its v3.0 version. Assay used: immunoSEQ multiplex PCR; TCRdb lists only in-frame clones, some missing. This table holds some 25,000 clones, 86% found once. The V call is TRBV5-1, the J call TRBJ2-7; 10 bases match TRBD1. The material was unsorted PBMCs, obtained 1.9 years after starting antiretroviral therapy. This TCR was recovered from a woman aged 25 to 39 with HIV. CDR3: CASSWTGGEQYF. The CDR3 nucleotides are TGCGCCAGCAGCTGGACAGGGGGCGAGCAGTACTTC. The whole variable domain, filled in from reference TRBV5-1 and TRBJ2-7, reads KAGVTQTPRYLIKTRGQQVTLSCSPISGHRSVSWYQQTPGQGLQFLFEYFSETQRNKGNFPGRFSGRQFSNSRSEMNVSTLELGDSALYLCASSWTGGEQYFGPGTRLTVT.